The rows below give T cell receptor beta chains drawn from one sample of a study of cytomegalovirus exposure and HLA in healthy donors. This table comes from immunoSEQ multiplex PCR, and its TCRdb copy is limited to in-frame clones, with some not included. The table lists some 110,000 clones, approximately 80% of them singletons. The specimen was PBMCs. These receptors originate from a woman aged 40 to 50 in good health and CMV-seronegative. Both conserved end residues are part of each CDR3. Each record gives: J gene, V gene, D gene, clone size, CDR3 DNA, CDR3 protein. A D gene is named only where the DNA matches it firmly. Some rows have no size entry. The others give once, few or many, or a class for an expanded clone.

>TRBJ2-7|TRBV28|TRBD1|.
TGTGCCATCCGGGACAGGACCTCCTACGAGCAGTACTTC
CAIRDRTSYEQYF
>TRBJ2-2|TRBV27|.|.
TGTGCCAGCAGTTTATTTTTTATGGCGTTGTTCCCGGTAGGAGAGGGCACCGGGGAGCTGTTTTTT
CASSLFFMALFPVGEGTGELFF
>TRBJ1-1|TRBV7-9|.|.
TGTGCCAGCAGGCCGAGACAGAAAAACACTGAAGCTTTCTTT
CASRPRQKNTEAFF
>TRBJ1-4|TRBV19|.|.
TGTGCCAGTAGTAAGATGGGGCCTAATGAAAAACTGTTTTTT
CASSKMGPNEKLFF
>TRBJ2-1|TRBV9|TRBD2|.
TGTGCCAGCAGCGTAGCGGTGGGACTAGGGAATGAGCAGTTCTTC
CASSVAVGLGNEQFF
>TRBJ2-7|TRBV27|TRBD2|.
TGTGCCAGCAGCTGGACTAGCGGGGCCTACGAGCAGTACTTC
CASSWTSGAYEQYF
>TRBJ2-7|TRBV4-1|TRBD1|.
TGCGCCAGCAGCCAATTCGGGCAGGGGGCAGCCGAGCAGTACTTC
CASSQFGQGAAEQYF
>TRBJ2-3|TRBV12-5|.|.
TGTGCTAGTGGTTTGGTCGGAGGAGATACGCAGTATTTT
CASGLVGGDTQYF
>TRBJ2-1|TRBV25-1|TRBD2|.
TGTGCCAGCAGTGTCGGGCTAACTAGCGCCTACAATGAGCAGTTCTTC
CASSVGLTSAYNEQFF
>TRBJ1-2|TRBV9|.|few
TGTGCCAGCACCCTTAGGGGGGGCTATGGCTACACCTTC
CASTLRGGYGYTF
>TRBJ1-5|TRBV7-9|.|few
TGTGCCAGCAGCTCGGACACTCTCAATCAGCCCCAGCATTTT
CASSSDTLNQPQHF
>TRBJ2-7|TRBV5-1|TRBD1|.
TGCGCCAGCAGCTTAACCAAGCGGACAGGGTTCCCCTACGAGCAGTACTTC
CASSLTKRTGFPYEQYF
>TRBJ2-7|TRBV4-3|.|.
TGCGCCAGCAGCCAAGATATTGACTTGTCCTACGAGCAGTACTTC
CASSQDIDLSYEQYF
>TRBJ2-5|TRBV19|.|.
TGTGCCAGTAGATCACAGGGCGGGGAGACCCAGTACTTC
CASRSQGGETQYF
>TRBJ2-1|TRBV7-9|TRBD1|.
TGTGCCAGCAGCGACAGGGTTGTTGAGCAGTTCTTC
CASSDRVVEQFF
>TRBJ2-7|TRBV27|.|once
TGTGCCAGCAGTACGGGTTCGGAGCAGTACTTC
CASSTGSEQYF
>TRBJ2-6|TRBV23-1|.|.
TGCGCCAGCAGTCATAGTCCTGGGGCCAACGTCCTGACTTTC
CASSHSPGANVLTF
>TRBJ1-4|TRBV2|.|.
TGTGCCAGCAGCCTGACAGGAACAACTAATGAAAAACTGTTTTTT
CASSLTGTTNEKLFF
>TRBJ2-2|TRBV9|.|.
TGTGCCAGCAGCCCCAGACAGTCGAACACCGGGGAGCTGTTTTTT
CASSPRQSNTGELFF
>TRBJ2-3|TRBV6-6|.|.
TGTGCCAGCTCCCTCCCCAGGGGTAGCACAGATACGCAGTATTTT
CASSLPRGSTDTQYF
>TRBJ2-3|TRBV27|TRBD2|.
TGTGCCAGCAGTTTATCCGGGACTAGCGGGCCCCGGAGCACGCAGTATTTT
CASSLSGTSGPRSTQYF
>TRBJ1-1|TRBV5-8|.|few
TGTGCCAGCAGCTTGGGCAGGGGAAGAACTGAAGCTTTCTTT
CASSLGRGRTEAFF
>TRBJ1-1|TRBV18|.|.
TGTGCCAGCTCACCACCCGTCGGTGAAGCTTTCTTT
CASSPPVGEAFF
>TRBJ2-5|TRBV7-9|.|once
TGTGCCAGCAGCTTAGTTTCGGGAAGGGAGACCCAGTACTTC
CASSLVSGRETQYF
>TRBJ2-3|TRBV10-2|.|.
TGCGCCAGCGAGGAGGGAATGGATACGCAGTATTTT
CASEEGMDTQYF
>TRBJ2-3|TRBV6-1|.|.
TGTGCCAGCAGTGCCACCCCTGCAGCGGCCACAGATACGCAGTATTTT
CASSATPAAATDTQYF
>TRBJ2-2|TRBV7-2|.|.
TGTGCCAGCAGCTTTCAGACCGGGGAGCTGTTTTTT
CASSFQTGELFF
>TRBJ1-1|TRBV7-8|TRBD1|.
TGTGCCAGCAGCCCGGGGGGGACAGCGTTAACCCAAGCTTTCTTT
CASSPGGTALTQAFF
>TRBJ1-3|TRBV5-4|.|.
TGTGCCAGCAGCTTCCTGGACAGCCCATACACCATATATTTT
CASSFLDSPYTIYF
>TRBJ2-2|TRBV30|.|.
TGTGCCTGGAGTGTCGTAGACTCCAGAACAACCGGGGAGCTGTTTTTT
CAWSVVDSRTTGELFF
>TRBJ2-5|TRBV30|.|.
TGTGCCTGGAGTAAACAGGGCCAAGGGGGAGTCCAGTACTTC
CAWSKQGQGGVQYF
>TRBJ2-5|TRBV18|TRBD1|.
TGTGCCAGCTCACCCAGGACAGGGGCAGAGACCCAGTACTTC
CASSPRTGAETQYF
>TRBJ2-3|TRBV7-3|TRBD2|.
TGTGCCAGCAGCTTATGGGGGAGGGAGGATACGCAGTATTTT
CASSLWGREDTQYF
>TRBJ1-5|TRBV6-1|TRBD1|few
TGTGCCAGCAGTGAAGCGAGGAGGACAGGAAATCAGCCCCAGCATTTT
CASSEARRTGNQPQHF
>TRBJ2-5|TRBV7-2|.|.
TGTGCCAGCAGCTTAGCGCACTCTCGGAGAGAGACCCAGTACTTC
CASSLAHSRRETQYF
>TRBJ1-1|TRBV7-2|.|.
TGTGCCAGCAGCTTAGGGCAACCCACTGAAGCTTTCTTT
CASSLGQPTEAFF
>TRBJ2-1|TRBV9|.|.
TGTGCCAGCAGCATATCTAGGAGCGATGAGCAGTTCTTC
CASSISRSDEQFF
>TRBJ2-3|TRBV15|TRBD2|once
TGTGCCACCAGCGGACGGACTAGCGGTCCCACAGATACGCAGTATTTT
CATSGRTSGPTDTQYF
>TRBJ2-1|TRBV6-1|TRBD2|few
TGTGCCAGTGAGACTAGCGAGTACAATGAGCAGTTCTTC
CASETSEYNEQFF
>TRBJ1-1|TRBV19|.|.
TGTGCCAGTAGTTACGGGGAGGCACCGAACACTGAAGCTTTCTTT
CASSYGEAPNTEAFF
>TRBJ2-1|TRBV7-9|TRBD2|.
TGTGCCAGCAGCGGGGGACTACGGGGCTACAATGAGCAGTTCTTC
CASSGGLRGYNEQFF
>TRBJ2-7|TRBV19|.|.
TGTGCCAGTAGTATAGCCCCCCACCGGGAGCAGTACTTC
CASSIAPHREQYF
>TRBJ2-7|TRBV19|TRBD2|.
TGTGCCAGTAGTCCGAGAGGGACTAGCGGGCAAGGGTACGAGCAGTACTTC
CASSPRGTSGQGYEQYF
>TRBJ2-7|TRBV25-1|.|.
TGTGCCAGCAGTGGACTTGGGACATCGGGAACCTACGAGCAGTACTTC
CASSGLGTSGTYEQYF
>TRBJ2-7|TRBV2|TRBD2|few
TGTGCCAGCAGTGAAGGCGCGGGAGGTGGCTACGAGCAGTACTTC
CASSEGAGGGYEQYF
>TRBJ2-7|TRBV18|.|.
TGTGCCAGCTCACCAAGCAGGGACGAGCAGTACTTC
CASSPSRDEQYF
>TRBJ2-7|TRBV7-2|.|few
TGTGCCAGCAGCCCCCTCCCGGCTCGGAGAATTTCCTCCTACGAGCAGTACTTC
CASSPLPARRISSYEQYF
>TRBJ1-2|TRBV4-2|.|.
TGTGCCAGCAGCCAATCTATGTCTCAGGCCAGGGGTGCCTATGGCTACACCTTC
CASSQSMSQARGAYGYTF
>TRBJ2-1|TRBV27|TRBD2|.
TGTGCCAGCAGTTCCCCTAGCGGTTACAATGAGCAGTTCTTC
CASSSPSGYNEQFF
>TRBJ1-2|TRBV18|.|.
TGTGCCAGCTCACCGGGAGACTATGGCTACACCTTC
CASSPGDYGYTF
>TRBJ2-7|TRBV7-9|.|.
TGTGCCAGCAGCTTAGACGGTCACGAGCAGTACTTC
CASSLDGHEQYF
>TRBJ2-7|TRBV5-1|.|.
TGCGCCAGCAGAAAACAGGGTTCATCATACGAGCAGTACTTC
CASRKQGSSYEQYF
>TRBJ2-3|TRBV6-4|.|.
TGTGCCAGCAGTGCCACAGGGTCAGATACGCAGTATTTT
CASSATGSDTQYF
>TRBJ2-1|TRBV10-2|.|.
TGCGCCAGCAGTATAACTAGTTACAATGAGCAGTTCTTC
CASSITSYNEQFF
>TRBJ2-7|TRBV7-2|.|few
TGTGCCAGCAGCCGCGGGACCTTATTCTACGAGCAGTACTTC
CASSRGTLFYEQYF
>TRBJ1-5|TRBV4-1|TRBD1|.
TGCGCCAGCAGCCAAGATCAGACAGGGAGCAATCAGCCCCAGCATTTT
CASSQDQTGSNQPQHF
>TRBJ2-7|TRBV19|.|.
TGTGCCAGTAGTATAGGTTGGGGGCCCGACTACGAGCAGTACTTC
CASSIGWGPDYEQYF
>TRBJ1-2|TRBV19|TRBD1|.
TGTGCCAGTAGTACGAACCCGGACAGGGGAAGTGGCTACACCTTC
CASSTNPDRGSGYTF
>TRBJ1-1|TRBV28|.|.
TGTGCCAGCAGTTTAAAAGGGGGTTCGGAAGCTTTCTTT
CASSLKGGSEAFF